This T cell receptor (beta chain) was captured in a study of cytomegalovirus exposure and HLA in healthy donors. Regarding this clone: Its specificity is not known.

Findings and caveats of the study: The classifier reportedly diagnosed cytomegalovirus status with high specificity and sensitivity. Some 150 TCR beta chains were listed as cytomegalovirus-associated.

Germline values: CDR1 SEHNR, CDR2 FQNEAQ (reference sequence). The ends lost 1 base at V and 6 bases at J; junction bases unmatched: 3. The CDR3 runs to 15 residues. Primers included in the PCR were 60 Vbeta and 13 Jbeta primers. The assay was immunoSEQ multiplex PCR, and TCRdb's table has in-frame clones only and misses some. The sample contains approximately 160,000 clones, 64% of which appear only once. The clonotype originates from a woman younger than 45 in good health and CMV-seropositive. Sequencing was carried out using PBMCs. V and J are TRBV7-9 and TRBJ2-1, with 10 positions matching TRBD2. CDR3 DNA: TGTGCCAGCAGCTTAGTTCTAGCGGGGGTCAATGAGCAGTTCTTC. Its translation is CASSLVLAGVNEQFF.